Sequencing of this T cell receptor (beta chain) was carried out in a study of T cell changes during pregnancy in multiple sclerosis. Sequencing used immunoSEQ multiplex PCR; TCRdb keeps in-frame clones, though not all of them. In the table there are 69,000 or so clones, about 91% of which are singletons. Germline trimming cut 7 bases from V and 3 bases from J; bases unmatched to any gene: 11. The germline CDR1 and CDR2 sequences are LGHNA and YSLEER. This CDR3 has 15 amino acids. The source material was CD4+ T cells from peripheral blood mononuclear cells, sampled in the third trimester of pregnancy. V and J are TRBV4-3 and TRBJ1-2; 7 positions match TRBD1. This TCR came from a female donor in good health, enrolled as a control in a pregnancy study. CDR3 sequence: CASNHSDRAYYGYTF. The CDR3, as DNA: TGCGCCAGCAACCATAGTGACAGGGCGTACTATGGCTACACCTTC.